A selection of T cell receptor beta chains follows, all from one sample in a study of T cells in tuberculosis. Here immunoSEQ multiplex PCR was the method, and the copy in TCRdb shows in-frame clones only, minus some. The data contain 40,000 to 45,000 clones, 90% to 95% of them singletons. Sequencing used PBMCs. These receptors came from a donor aged 10 to 29 with latent tuberculosis or without tuberculosis infection. Some clones in this sample may be carry-over from other donors' samples. The CDR3 runs from the conserved cysteine through the conserved F or W. D genes are given only for firm matches. Not all rows give a size; the values are once, few, many and, for expanded clones, a class.

v_gene,d_gene,j_gene,abundance,CDR3nt,CDR3aa
TRBV5-1,.,TRBJ2-5,.,TGCGCCAGCAGCTTGTCGACAGCACAAGAGACCCAGTACTTC,CASSLSTAQETQYF
TRBV7-9,TRBD1,TRBJ1-1,.,TGTGCCAGCAGCTTCCAGGGGGTAAACACTGAAGCTTTCTTT,CASSFQGVNTEAFF
TRBV28,.,TRBJ2-7,.,TGTGCCAGCACCGACGCGGGCATTTCCTACGAGCAGTACTTC,CASTDAGISYEQYF
TRBV27,.,TRBJ2-7,.,TGTGCCAGCAGTTTGCGTCTGGGGGGCTCCTACGAGCAGTACTTC,CASSLRLGGSYEQYF
TRBV10-3,TRBD2,TRBJ2-5,.,TGTGCCGTTACTAGCGGGAGGGAAGAGACCCAGTACTTC,CAVTSGREETQYF
TRBV19,.,TRBJ1-1,.,TGTGCCAGTAGTATGAGGCATCTTGTGATGGCTGAAGCTTTCTTT,CASSMRHLVMAEAFF
TRBV7-2,TRBD2,TRBJ2-1,.,TGTGCCAGCAGCTTAGGAGCGGGGGTCTACAATGAGCAGTTCTTC,CASSLGAGVYNEQFF
TRBV21-1,.,TRBJ2-7,.,TGTGCCAGCAGCAAAGCTAGCGGAGACTACGAGCAGTACTTC,CASSKASGDYEQYF
TRBV7-6,TRBD2,TRBJ2-1,.,TGTGCCAGCAGCCGGCTAGCGGGAGGGCGCAATGAGCAGTTCTTC,CASSRLAGGRNEQFF
TRBV19,TRBD2,TRBJ2-7,.,TGTGCCAGTAGTATAAAGGTTGGCTACGGGGGGATCTCCTACGAGCAGTACTTC,CASSIKVGYGGISYEQYF
TRBV19,.,TRBJ1-4,.,TGTGCCAGTAGTCCGCGACAGCCTAATGAAAAACTGTTTTTT,CASSPRQPNEKLFF
TRBV7-3,TRBD2,TRBJ2-3,.,TGTGCCAGCAGCTTACGGGCGGGAGTACAGGCAGATACGCAGTATTTT,CASSLRAGVQADTQYF
TRBV6-5,.,TRBJ2-3,.,TGTGCCAGCGCGAGCGAAGATACGCAGTATTTT,CASASEDTQYF
TRBV4-1,.,TRBJ2-7,.,TGCGCCAGCAGCGAGGGTGGTGTTGGGCTCTACGAGCAGTACTTC,CASSEGGVGLYEQYF
TRBV5-6,TRBD1,TRBJ2-5,.,TGTGCCAGCAGACAGCCGGGACAGGGGAGAGAGACCCAGTACTTC,CASRQPGQGRETQYF
TRBV30,.,TRBJ2-6,.,TGTGCCTGGGAAACAGGGTCAGGGGCCAACGTCCTGACTTTC,CAWETGSGANVLTF
TRBV5-4,.,TRBJ1-1,.,TGTGCCAGCAGAAGTCCGGGAGGGTTGGATGCTTTCTTT,CASRSPGGLDAFF
TRBV6-5,.,TRBJ2-5,.,TGTGCCACTCGGCGGGGCACCGGGACCCAGTACTTC,CATRRGTGTQYF
TRBV28,TRBD2,TRBJ2-1,once,TGTGCCAGCATCTCAAGTAGCGGGAGGTTTAGGTGGAATGAGCAGTTCTTC,CASISSSGRFRWNEQFF
TRBV4-2,TRBD2,TRBJ2-3,few,TGTGCCAGCAGCAAGGGGGAGGCTAGCGGGAGTCTGAGGACAGATACGCAGTATTTT,CASSKGEASGSLRTDTQYF
TRBV5-1,.,TRBJ2-7,.,TGCGCCAGCAGCTTGGACCCGGGGGCCTACGAGCAGTACTTC,CASSLDPGAYEQYF
TRBV27,.,TRBJ2-1,.,TGTGCCAGCAGTATCCAGGGCATAGATGAGCAGTTCTTC,CASSIQGIDEQFF
TRBV28,TRBD1,TRBJ1-4,.,TGTGCCAGCACGGGGTCGGCAGGGGGAGAAAAACTGTTTTTT,CASTGSAGGEKLFF
TRBV19,.,TRBJ2-7,.,TGTGCCAGTAGTATTGGAGAGATCTACGAGCAGTACTTC,CASSIGEIYEQYF
TRBV7-2,TRBD2,TRBJ2-7,.,TGTGCCAGCAGCTTAGGTTTGGGTCCGGGGGGATCCTACGAGCAGTACTTC,CASSLGLGPGGSYEQYF
TRBV7-3,.,TRBJ2-1,.,TGTGCCAGCAGCCCAACGCTCGCGTACAATGAGCAGTTCTTC,CASSPTLAYNEQFF
TRBV28,TRBD1,TRBJ2-7,few,TGTGCCAGCAGCCCCTCTTCCGGACAGGGGTCCTACGAGCAGTACTTC,CASSPSSGQGSYEQYF
TRBV4-3,TRBD2,TRBJ2-7,.,TGCGCCAGCAGCCAAGATTATCGGGGGACTAGCGGAGACTACGAGCAGTACTTC,CASSQDYRGTSGDYEQYF
TRBV28,TRBD1,TRBJ2-7,.,TGTGCCAGCAGGAAGGGACAGGGGGTTTACGAGCAGTACTTC,CASRKGQGVYEQYF
TRBV13,TRBD2,TRBJ2-1,.,TGTGCCAGCAGCCCCCCCGGCGGGAGCTCCTACAATGAGCAGTTCTTC,CASSPPGGSSYNEQFF
TRBV6-5,.,TRBJ2-1,.,TGTGCCAGCAGTTACTCGGGGGCCATCGGGAATGAGCAGTTCTTC,CASSYSGAIGNEQFF
TRBV7-8,.,TRBJ1-4,.,TGTGCCAGCAGTCTACGTACAACTAATGAAAAACTGTTTTTT,CASSLRTTNEKLFF
TRBV10-2,.,TRBJ2-4,.,TGCGCCAGCAGTGAGACAGGAGCCAAAAACATTCAGTACTTC,CASSETGAKNIQYF
TRBV12-5,TRBD1,TRBJ1-1,once,TGTGCTAGTGGTGCGTCCCTGACATTGGACAGGCTGAACACTGAAGCTTTCTTT,CASGASLTLDRLNTEAFF
TRBV5-8,TRBD1,TRBJ1-1,.,TGTGCCAGCAGCCGGCCTTTGGGACAGGGGGCTGGTAGCACTGAAGCTTTCTTT,CASSRPLGQGAGSTEAFF
TRBV2,.,TRBJ1-5,.,TGTGCCAGCAGTACCGGGACATCGGGCGGTCAGCCCCAGCATTTT,CASSTGTSGGQPQHF
TRBV11-2,TRBD1,TRBJ2-1,.,TGTGCCAGCAGCTCGCCCGACAGGGGATGGGACAATGAGCAGTTCTTC,CASSSPDRGWDNEQFF
TRBV7-2,TRBD1,TRBJ1-3,.,TGTGCCAGCAGCCGGACAGGGGGCGGCTCTGGAAACACCATATATTTT,CASSRTGGGSGNTIYF
TRBV30,.,TRBJ2-3,.,TGTGCCTGGAGGCAGACACGCACCACGCAGTATTTT,CAWRQTRTTQYF
TRBV28,.,TRBJ1-5,.,TGTGCCAGCAAAGTAGGCAATCAGCCCCAGCATTTT,CASKVGNQPQHF
TRBV4-3,.,TRBJ2-7,.,TGCGCCAGCAGCCAAGAAATATCCGGGAGAGCTACCTACGAGCAGTACTTC,CASSQEISGRATYEQYF
TRBV19,.,TRBJ2-2,.,TGTGCCAGTAGTATTCTGCCAGGGCCCACCGGGGAGCTGTTTTTT,CASSILPGPTGELFF
TRBV5-6,.,TRBJ2-3,.,TGTGCCAGCAGCTTGGCCGTTATGTCGCAGTATTTT,CASSLAVMSQYF
TRBV11-2,TRBD2,TRBJ2-2,.,TGTGCCAGCAGCTTCCACACTAGCGGGAGTCGTACCGGGGAGCTGTTTTTT,CASSFHTSGSRTGELFF
TRBV7-3,.,TRBJ2-3,.,TGTGCCAGCAGCCTTCTCAGCACAGATACGCAGTATTTT,CASSLLSTDTQYF
TRBV6-4,.,TRBJ2-3,.,TGTGCCAGCAGTGACTCTAGCGCTAGCACAGATACGCAGTATTTT,CASSDSSASTDTQYF
TRBV15,TRBD1,TRBJ1-1,.,TGTGCCACCAGACAGGGGGCTTCGAACACTGAAGCTTTCTTT,CATRQGASNTEAFF
TRBV4-3,TRBD2,TRBJ2-5,once,TGCGCCAGCAGCCAAGAACTAGCGGGAGGCCCAGCCCAGTACTTC,CASSQELAGGPAQYF
TRBV4-1,.,TRBJ1-2,.,TGCGCCAGCAGCCAAGATAGGACAGCCTATGGCTACACCTTC,CASSQDRTAYGYTF
TRBV28,.,TRBJ2-7,.,TGTGCCAGCAGTCATAACAGGTTCGGCTACGAGCAGTACTTC,CASSHNRFGYEQYF